This T cell receptor beta chain emerged from a study of cytomegalovirus exposure and HLA in healthy donors (dated by TCRdb to about 2017). With regard to the full study: An earlier analysis of roughly 500 of the donors reported under 300 Gb of sequence data and 117 million unique TCR beta sequences obtained from roughly 170 million T cells. The study aimed to test whether signatures of past pathogen exposure could be identified by cataloging public T cell receptors. In the later analysis, no new phenotypic data were used to find candidate immune exposures; instead, reliance was placed on TCR beta sequences and their occurrence across donors. High-throughput TCR immunosequencing, statistical association of individual TCRs with disease status, and machine learning were combined to predict cytomegalovirus infection status. Among 300 to 500 genotyped donors of the cohort, an average of roughly 230,000 unique TCR beta nucleotide sequences was sequenced per donor, of which about 18% were non-productive. Class I and class II HLA loci were covered by the typing at four-digit resolution. An early release covering roughly 600 HLA-typed donors comprised 300 to 350 gigabases of sequencing data and 85 million or so unique TCR sequences. Of the 398 genotyped donors, approximately 80% fell in the genetic ancestry cluster associated with self-reported Caucasian donors. Besides the first cohort of around 700 subjects, a separate validation cohort made up of over 95 different subjects was used. A later analysis re-examined previously published TCR beta repertoires from more than 650 donors and added high-resolution HLA genotyping to investigate patterns of TCR occurrence. Donor age, sex, ethnicity and CMV serostatus were compiled together with the repertoire data. Genome-wide SNP genotypes for about three fifths of the roughly 700 donors were used in a later genetic analysis, which treated that subset as a discovery cohort. Roughly five DR-DQ haplotypes were handled as single units for association and clustering because linkage in the cohort was strong. The number of donors typed differed by locus, with about 629-640 for A, B, C, DRB1 and DQB1, 522 for DQA1, 606 for DPA1, and around 450 for DPB1. An earlier analysis of nearly 600 of the donors applied high-throughput TCR beta sequencing to assess whether each TCR beta V gene segment acted as functional or pseudogenic. All discovery cohort repertoires had been generated using a single sequencing platform. The study profiled the T cell repertoires of about 720 subjects by immunosequencing and related them to cytomegalovirus serostatus. Broad study findings and their caveats: In a later genetic analysis, fewer N-insertions in productive TCRs were reported among donors in an Asian-associated ancestry cluster than the roughly 640-donor mean. In an earlier analysis of more than 500 of the donors, most TCR beta V segments appeared in productive rearrangements about 87% or about 30% of the time, broadly matching IMGT annotations. Most TCR sequences were seen in very few donors, while some public TCRs were found in many individuals. Strong co-occurrence of HLA alleles, especially DR and DQ, made assigning TCR associations to individual alleles difficult. A group of highly shared sequence variants was considered likely to be a technical artifact of the sequencing pipeline. A later genetic analysis associated a missense DCLRE1C variant with V-gene and J-gene trimming of TCR beta chains, and an independent cohort replicated the association. Three of the identified cytomegalovirus-associated TCR beta chains were confirmed in vitro to be specific for cytomegalovirus antigens. According to a later analysis, parvovirus B19, influenza, CMV and Epstein-Barr virus appeared linked to several top co-occurrence clusters. In a later analysis, HLA-associated TCR beta chains were found to be more clonally expanded and to have lower generation probabilities than equally common non-associated chains. A further reported finding was that TCR beta sequences accurately predicted the HLA-A and HLA-B alleles for most subjects in the first cohort. In the study, 150 to 200 TCR beta chains were listed as associated with cytomegalovirus. In a later analysis, TCR association rates were found to vary across HLA loci, with the most associated TCRs seen for DRB1 alleles and the fewest for HLA-C alleles. A later analysis found that most CMV-associated TCR beta chains appeared HLA-restricted, with HLA associations seemingly driven largely by CMV exposure. Specific HLA alleles were associated with more than 15,000 TCR beta sequences at a false discovery rate of 0.05 in a later analysis. The earlier analysis of approximately 560 of the donors excluded about 16 rarely observed V segments, including chromosome 9 orphons, because counts were too low. The classifier was reported to diagnose cytomegalovirus status with high specificity and sensitivity in both the original and validation cohorts. Correlated functional status among segregating V segments might be attributable to linkage disequilibrium, but an unknown experimental factor could not be ruled out. It was suggested by the authors that the approach could potentially be generalized to other disease states and immunological phenotypes. Roughly uniform sequencing depth across donors was assumed in presence/absence analyses, although this assumption may not hold. Some IMGT-functional V segments, including TRBV6-2 and TRBV6-3, could not be told apart with the 87-base-pair reads, so those segments were excluded. Because some donors lacked HLA typing at each locus, the association tests relied only on the typed subset. This cohort had only TCR beta chains sequenced, and the lack of alpha or paired-chain data limited which features could be detected. CMV serostatus was the only immune exposure information available for the cohort.

The cohort comprised 670 or so healthy bone marrow donors. At the time of sampling, all cohort members were nominally healthy, though unrecorded immune exposures were likely present. CMV serostatus was positive for roughly 290 and negative for about 50% of the roughly 700 cohort members, and was not recorded for this donor. A peripheral blood sample was provided by each donor, and peripheral blood mononuclear cells were used for TCR beta sequencing. Genomic DNA was extracted from the blood cell samples with the Qiagen DNeasy Blood Extraction Kit. The germline V gene sets CDR1 to WSHSY and CDR2 to SAAADI. The junction shows trimming of 2 bases on V and 4 bases on J, plus 6 bases between the germline ends. Including cysteine and phenylalanine, the CDR3 has 13 amino acids. Kept here is only the CDR3 DNA, which spans 39 bases and is read in frame from base 1. As concerns this clone: The antigen it binds to is not known. No much larger clonotype is one base removed from it; base qualities were not supplied.

Libraries came from the immunoSEQ multiplex PCR assay. For the multiplex PCR, a mixture combining 60 forward primers for TCR Vbeta segments and 13 reverse primers for TCR Jbeta segments was used. The CDR3 region of rearranged TCR beta genes was amplified from genomic DNA by a multiplex PCR assay. On the Illumina HiSeq System, the amplified TCR beta libraries were sequenced as 87-base-pair reads. The authors' pipeline ran thus. In a later analysis, some 80 million unique TCR beta chains were counted across the approximately 620 repertoires, and roughly 10 million of these chains were shared by at least two donors. Raw reads were error-corrected and collapsed into unique sequences by a nearest-neighbor algorithm in which closely related sequences were merged to remove PCR and sequencing errors. CDR3 sequences were aligned to IMGT reference sequences to assign V, D and J gene segments. Each retained sequence needed at least a six-nucleotide match to both a V gene segment and a J gene segment. A rearrangement counted as productive if the CDR3 had no stop codons and remained in frame with V and J, and every other rearrangement counted as non-productive. CDR3 was defined by IMGT convention, running from the second conserved V-encoded cysteine to the conserved J-encoded phenylalanine. The earlier analysis of roughly 590 of the donors excluded sequences that lacked an unambiguous match to a single V gene segment. An earlier analysis of a few hundred of the donors classified V segments as functional when productive rearrangements were above 56.7% and as segregating when the standard deviation between donors was above 5%. A statistical classification framework was built to diagnose cytomegalovirus status from the catalog of TCR beta chain sequences. In a later analysis, TCR nucleotide sequences were compared against IMGT/GENE-DB human TR gene sequences so that V and J genes could be assigned. The TCRdist pipeline was used in a later analysis to assign CDR3 sequences and most-parsimonious VDJ recombination scenarios. In a later analysis, each TCR beta chain was defined by its CDR3 amino acid sequence together with its V-gene family, and reads lacking a unique V-gene family were excluded. A later analysis removed several hundred highly shared, low-generation-probability nucleotide sequences to deal with suspected cross-contamination and a sequencing artifact. For each public chain, a later analysis derived a clonal expansion index from normalized ranks of inferred template counts within each repertoire. In a later analysis, generation probabilities were computed using a VDJ recombination model fitted to out-of-frame rearrangements, and the results were checked against IGoR. In a later analysis, TCR-TCR, TCR-HLA and TCR-CMV co-occurrence was scored with hypergeometric tests, and a repertoire-size bias correction was applied to TCR pairs. A later analysis estimated false discovery rates by permuting HLA or CMV assignments 20 times. A later analysis grouped co-occurring TCRs with DBSCAN, adding TCRdist sequence similarity when clustering within HLA-allele-positive subsets. For co-occurrence clustering, repertoires with fewer than 30,000 or more than 120,000 public chains were excluded, along with a handful of repertoires with anomalous nucleotide sharing. Sourced from immuneACCESS, this table was stored by TCRdb with only in-frame sequences that have V and J called. A share of the clones is absent; for the studies checked, an unresolved V gene accounts for under half, and the remainder has no known explanation. For V, J and clone size, that table is used; D and trimming come from the DNA. The sample data list about 150,000 clones, and 65% to 70% of these were observed just once. The ten top clones hold over 1.5% of the sample.

The sample consisted of PBMCs. The chain was built from TRBV10-2 and TRBJ1-5; the D gene lacks a confident call. This sequence originates from a human donor in good health. The sequence in DNA is TGCGCCAGCAGTGAGACAGAGAATCAGCCCCAGCATTTT. Its protein is CASSETENQPQHF.